This T cell receptor beta chain was identified in a study of a mutant IDH1 vaccine in newly diagnosed glioma. Study-level information: Radiotherapy, temozolomide, or both had been given previously, and both were given to most.

About this clone: What it binds is unknown.

Unmatched junction bases numbered 7, after V lost 5 bases and J lost 1 base. The CDR3 is made up of 15 amino acids. Germline CDR1 is SGHAT and CDR2 is FQNNGV. Clones were read by immunoSEQ multiplex PCR, and TCRdb kept only the in-frame ones, dropping some. This sample has roughly 74,000 clones, with approximately 89% found just once. Time point in this sample: week 23, last vaccination. Vaccination comprised doses that each held 300 ug of mutant IDH1 20-mer peptide, plus topical imiquimod. The origin of this receptor is a woman between 45 and 65 years old with glioma. The sample consisted of PBMCs, taken from a glioma patient whose treatment included an IDH1 peptide vaccine. This rearrangement joins TRBV11-2 to TRBJ2-5; 7 bases map to TRBD1. The CDR3 nucleotides are TGTGCCAGCAGCGGGTGGGGGACAGTCCAAGAGACCCAGTACTTC. This codes for CASSGWGTVQETQYF.